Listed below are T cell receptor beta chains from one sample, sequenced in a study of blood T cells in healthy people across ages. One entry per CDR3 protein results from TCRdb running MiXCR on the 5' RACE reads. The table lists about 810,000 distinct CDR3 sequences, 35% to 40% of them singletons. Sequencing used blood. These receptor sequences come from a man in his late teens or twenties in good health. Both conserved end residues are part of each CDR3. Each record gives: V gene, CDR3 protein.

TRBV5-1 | CASSSESGTGGTDTQYF
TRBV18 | CASSPDRANQPQHF
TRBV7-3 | CASSPSNSRTDTQYF
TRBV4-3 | CASSQGTSGFNEQYF
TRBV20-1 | CSARVPGTGGSYGYTF
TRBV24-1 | CATSDLHLDEQFF
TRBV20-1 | CSASRGLAGNQETQYF
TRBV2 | CASSRDLQQETQYF
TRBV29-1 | CSASQRGEQYF
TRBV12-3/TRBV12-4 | CASSLSYSDTQYF
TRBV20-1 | CSARTGVGDQPQHF
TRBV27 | CASSVRYNTEAFF
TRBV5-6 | CASSGGPSAEQFF
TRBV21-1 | CASSPTPAAIYNEQFF
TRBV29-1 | CSAVSGNTRELLF
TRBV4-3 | CASSQDGRVPAGANVLTF
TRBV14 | CASSRIGLYNEQFF
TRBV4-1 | CASSQVSQRGGNEQYF
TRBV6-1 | CASGQGIGVWPQHF
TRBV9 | CASSVDPQVGNEQYF
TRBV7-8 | CASSCRGPPHYEQYF
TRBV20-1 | CSATGTAPPDLYGYTF
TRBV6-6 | CASSYSIARATDTQYF
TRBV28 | CASSPDDGLNTEAFF
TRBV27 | CASSITGTGVQPQHF
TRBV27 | CASSLRGGNGYTF
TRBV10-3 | CAISGADKETQYF
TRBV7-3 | CASSSDFYNEQFF
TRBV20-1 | CSARQGGRTDTQYF
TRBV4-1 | CASSRGLAVKETQYF
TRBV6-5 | CASTGASGYNEQFF
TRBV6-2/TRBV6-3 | CASSYRHDEQFF
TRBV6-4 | CTSSESADSSDTQYF
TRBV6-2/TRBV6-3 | CASSEPSVDRPYSGANVLTF
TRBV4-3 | CASSRTSGVNTGELFF
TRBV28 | CASSHPDRVETQYF
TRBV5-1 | CASSLVVGGSEAFF
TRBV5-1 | CASSLDQREDTQYF
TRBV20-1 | CSARSRGGRHEQFF
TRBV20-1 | CSARDSTTNTEAFF
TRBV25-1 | CASSEYGDRGNRGAYNEQFF
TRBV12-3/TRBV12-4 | CASSLGTGEGTKNIQYF
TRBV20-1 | CSNRDLVTDTQYF
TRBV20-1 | CSARLPGQLYSPLHF
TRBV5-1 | CASSSSGGRLSNEQFF
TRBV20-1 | CSATPGGARLYGYTF
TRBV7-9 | CASSLGQGTSPPHF
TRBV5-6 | CASSPNVRQGKAKNIQYF
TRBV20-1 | CSAKVGGNTEAFF